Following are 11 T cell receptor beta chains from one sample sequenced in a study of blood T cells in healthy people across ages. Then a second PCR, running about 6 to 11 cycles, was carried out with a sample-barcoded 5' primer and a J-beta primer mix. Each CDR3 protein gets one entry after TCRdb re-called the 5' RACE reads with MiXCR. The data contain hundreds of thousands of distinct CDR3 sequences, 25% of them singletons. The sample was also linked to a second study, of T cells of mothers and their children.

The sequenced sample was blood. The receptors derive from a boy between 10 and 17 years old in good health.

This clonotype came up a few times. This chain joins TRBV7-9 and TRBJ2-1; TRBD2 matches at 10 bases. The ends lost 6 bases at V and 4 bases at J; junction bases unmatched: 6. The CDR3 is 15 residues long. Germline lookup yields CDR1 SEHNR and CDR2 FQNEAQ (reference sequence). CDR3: CASSSGTSVYNEQFF. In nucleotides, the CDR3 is TGTGCCAGCAGTTCCGGGACTAGCGTTTACAATGAGCAGTTCTTC.

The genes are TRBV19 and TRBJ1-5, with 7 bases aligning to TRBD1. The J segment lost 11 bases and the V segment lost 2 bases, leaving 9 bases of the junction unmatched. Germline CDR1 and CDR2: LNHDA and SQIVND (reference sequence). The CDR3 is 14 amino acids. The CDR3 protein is CASSIREGALAQHF. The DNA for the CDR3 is TGTGCCAGTAGTATAAGGGAGGGGGCTTTGGCCCAGCATTTT.

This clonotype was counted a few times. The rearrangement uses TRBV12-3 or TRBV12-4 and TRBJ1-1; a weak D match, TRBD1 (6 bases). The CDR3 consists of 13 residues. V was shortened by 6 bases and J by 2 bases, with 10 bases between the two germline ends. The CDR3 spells CASSDRLNTEAFF. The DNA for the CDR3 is TGTGCCAGCAGCGACAGGCTTAACACTGAAGCTTTCTTT.

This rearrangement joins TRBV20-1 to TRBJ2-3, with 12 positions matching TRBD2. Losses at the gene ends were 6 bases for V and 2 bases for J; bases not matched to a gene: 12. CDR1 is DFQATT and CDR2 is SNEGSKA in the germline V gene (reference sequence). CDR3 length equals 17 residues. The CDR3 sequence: CSALLAGGPVFTDTQYF. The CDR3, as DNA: TGCAGTGCCCTACTAGCGGGGGGACCCGTTTTCACAGATACGCAGTATTTT.

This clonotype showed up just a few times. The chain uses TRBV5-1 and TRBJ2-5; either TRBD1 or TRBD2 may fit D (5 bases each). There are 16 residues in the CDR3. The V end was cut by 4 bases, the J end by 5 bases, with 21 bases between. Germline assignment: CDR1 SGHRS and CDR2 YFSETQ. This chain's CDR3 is CASSQGFRGRSETQYF. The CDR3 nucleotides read TGCGCCAGCAGCCAAGGTTTTAGGGGACGCTCGGAGACCCAGTACTTC.

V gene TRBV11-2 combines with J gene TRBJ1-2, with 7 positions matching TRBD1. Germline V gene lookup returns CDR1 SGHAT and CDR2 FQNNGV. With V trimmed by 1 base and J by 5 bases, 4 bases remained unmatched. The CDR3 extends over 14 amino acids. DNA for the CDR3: TGTGCCAGCAGCTTAGTTGGGGACAGATATGGCTACACCTTC. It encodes CASSLVGDRYGYTF. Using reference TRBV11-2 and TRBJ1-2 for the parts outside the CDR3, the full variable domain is EAGVAQSPRYKIIEKRQSVAFWCNPISGHATLYWYQQILGQGPKLLIQFQNNGVVDDSQLPKDRFSAERLKGVDSTLKIQPAKLEDSAVYLCASSLVGDRYGYTFGSGTRLTVV.

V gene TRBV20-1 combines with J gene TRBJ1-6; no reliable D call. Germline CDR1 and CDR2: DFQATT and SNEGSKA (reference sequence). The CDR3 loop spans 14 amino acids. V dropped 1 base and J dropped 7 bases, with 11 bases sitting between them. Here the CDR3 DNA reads TGCAGTGCTAGAGTTGGTGCTGGCAATTCACCCCTCCACTTT. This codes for CSARVGAGNSPLHF.

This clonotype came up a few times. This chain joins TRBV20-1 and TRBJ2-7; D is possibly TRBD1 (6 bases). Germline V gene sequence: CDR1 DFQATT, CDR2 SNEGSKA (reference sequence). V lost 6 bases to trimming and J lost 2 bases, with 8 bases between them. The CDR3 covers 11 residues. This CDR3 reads CSARGPYEQYF. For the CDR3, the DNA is TGCAGTGCCAGGGGCCCCTACGAGCAGTACTTC.

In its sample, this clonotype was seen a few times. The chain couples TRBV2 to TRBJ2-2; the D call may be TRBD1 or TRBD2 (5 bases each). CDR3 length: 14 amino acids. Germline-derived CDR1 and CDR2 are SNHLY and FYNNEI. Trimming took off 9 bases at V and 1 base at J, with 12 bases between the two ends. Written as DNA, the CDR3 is TGTGCCAGGACCGGGACGGAGAACACCGGGGAGCTGTTTTTT. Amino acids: CARTGTENTGELFF. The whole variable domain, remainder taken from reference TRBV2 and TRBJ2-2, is EPEVTQTPSHQVTQMGQEVILRCVPISNHLYFYWYRQILGQKVEFLVSFYNNEISEKSEIFDDQFSVERPDGSNFTLKIRSTKLEDSAMYFCARTGTENTGELFFGEGSRLTVL.

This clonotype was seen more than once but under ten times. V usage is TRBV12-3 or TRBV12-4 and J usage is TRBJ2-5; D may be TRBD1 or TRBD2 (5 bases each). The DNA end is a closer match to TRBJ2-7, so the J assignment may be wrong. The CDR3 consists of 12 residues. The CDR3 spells CASRGEAYEQYF. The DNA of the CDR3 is TGTGCCAGCAGGGGGGAAGCCTACGAGCAGTACTTC.

CDR3 DNA: TGTGCCCTGCAGGGGCGGAGCACCGGGGAGCTGTTTTTT. As protein: CALQGRSTGELFF. The chain links TRBV6-2 or TRBV6-3 to TRBJ2-2, with D maybe TRBD1 (6 bases). V was shortened by 11 bases and J by 4 bases, with 14 bases between the two germline ends. Germline CDR1 reads MNHEY; CDR2 reads SVGEGT. The CDR3 consists of 13 residues.